The 12 T cell receptor beta chains listed next were all sequenced from one sample in a study of graft-versus-host responses after intestinal transplantation. What these receptors recognize is not known. Profiling relied on immunoSEQ multiplex PCR, and the TCRdb table lists in-frame clones only, not all of them. The sample holds 30,000 to 35,000 clones, roughly four fifths seen once. The input for sequencing was unstimulated CD8+ T cells sorted from spleen or lymph node cells, taken before intestinal transplant. Receptor source: a human donor who received an intestinal transplant.

This clone has just a few counts. This chain joins TRBV6-1 and TRBJ1-5; D is unclear. V lost 2 bases to trimming and J lost 4 bases, with 9 bases between them. Per germline, CDR1 MNHNS and CDR2 SASEGT. The CDR3 is 14 residues long. CDR3 in DNA: TGTGCCAGCAGTGAACGTGGGGAGAATCAGCCCCAGCATTTT. Amino acids: CASSERGENQPQHF.

V is TRBV29-1 and J is TRBJ2-1; 8 bases are a match to TRBD1. After removal of 0 bases from V and 2 bases from J, the junction contained 12 bases not matched to a gene. This CDR3 spans 18 amino acids. In germline, CDR1 is SQVTM, CDR2 ANQGSEA. The CDR3: CSVEDLGGQALTYNEQFF. CDR3 in DNA: TGCAGCGTTGAAGATCTTGGGGGACAGGCTCTAACCTACAATGAGCAGTTCTTC.

The rearrangement uses TRBV27 and TRBJ1-5, with 8 bases fitting TRBD1. Germline CDR1 and CDR2: MNHEY and SMNVEV (reference sequence). The V and J ends lost 9 bases and 4 bases, in that order; junction bases with no gene match: 8. The CDR3 runs 14 residues. The CDR3 loop is CASGATGVNQPQHF. The CDR3 bases are TGTGCCAGTGGGGCGACAGGGGTTAATCAGCCCCAGCATTTT.

The chain recombines TRBV7-9 with TRBJ2-1; D remains ambiguous. Per germline, CDR1 SEHNR and CDR2 FQNEAQ (reference sequence). This CDR3 is built from 14 residues. The V gene lost 4 bases and the J gene lost 7 bases, with 14 bases spanning the gap. CDR3 sequence (DNA): TGTGCCAGCAGCTCCGCGGTCCGTTGGAATGAGCAGTTCTTC. Protein sequence: CASSSAVRWNEQFF. Together with reference TRBV7-9 and TRBJ2-1, the CDR3 gives the full variable domain: DTGVSQNPRHKITKRGQNVTFRCDPISEHNRLYWYRQTLGQGPEFLTYFQNEAQLEKSRLLSDRFSAERPKGSFSTLEIQRTEQGDSAMYLCASSSAVRWNEQFFGPGTRLTVL.

This clone has just one count. A read error may account for a junction end that differs from germline. This chain connects TRBV2 to TRBJ2-7, with TRBD1 identical over 8 bases. The germline V gene encodes CDR1 SNHLY and CDR2 FYNNEI. The CDR3 covers 16 residues. The CDR3 coding sequence is TGTGTCAGCAGTGAAATGGACAGGGTGCCCTCCTACGAGCAGTACTTC. Its protein is CVSSEMDRVPSYEQYF. The whole variable domain, remainder taken from reference TRBV2 and TRBJ2-7, is EPEVTQTPSHQVTQMGQEVILRCVPISNHLYFYWYRQILGQKVEFLVSFYNNEISEKSEIFDDQFSVERPDGSNFTLKIRSTKLEDSAMYFCVSSEMDRVPSYEQYFGPGTRLTVT.

The chain combines TRBV25-1 with TRBJ1-1; 11 positions match TRBD1. The ends lost 5 bases at V and 3 bases at J; junction bases unmatched: 5. The CDR3 extends over 15 amino acids. Germline values: CDR1 MGHDK, CDR2 SYGVNS. The CDR3 sequence: CASSPDRGLYTEAFF. The CDR3 DNA follows: TGTGCCAGCAGTCCGGACAGGGGGCTATACACTGAAGCTTTCTTT.

This chain links TRBV15 with TRBJ2-5; D not certain. The germline V gene has CDR1 LNHNV and CDR2 YYDKDF (reference sequence). Between the trimmed V and J ends, which lost 1 base and 5 bases, there was a span of 14 bases. This CDR3 is built from 15 residues. The CDR3 sequence: CATSRALGDVETQYF. CDR3 DNA sequence: TGTGCCACCAGCAGAGCTCTTGGAGATGTGGAGACCCAGTACTTC.

The DNA of the CDR3 is TGTGCCAGCAGCCCGGGGACTAGCGGGGACCACCTACGAACCAGAGATACGCAGTATTTT. Amino acids: CASSPGTSGDHLRTRDTQYF. J is TRBJ2-3 and V is TRBV28; TRBD2 aligns across 13 bases. Germline V gene lookup returns CDR1 MDHEN and CDR2 SYDVKM. The CDR3 is made up of 20 amino acids. J was trimmed by 5 bases and V by 6 bases; bases with no gene match: 20.

The chain links TRBV28 to TRBJ1-6; D unresolved. V lost 5 bases, J lost 3 bases, and 11 bases lay in between. CDR1 is MDHEN, CDR2 SYDVKM, per germline. The CDR3 sequence is 15 residues long. The CDR3 sequence: CASSAGLYYNSPLHF. DNA for the CDR3: TGTGCCAGCAGTGCCGGACTCTACTATAATTCACCCCTCCACTTT.

This clone was detected a few times. The DNA of the CDR3 is TGTGCCAGCAGCCCCCGGACAGGGCCGGCCTACGAGCAGTACTTC. The encoded protein is CASSPRTGPAYEQYF. The J gene is TRBJ2-7, the V gene TRBV13, with 8 bases lining up with TRBD1. Germline V gene lookup returns CDR1 PRHDT and CDR2 FYEKMQ (reference sequence). CDR3 size: 15 residues. Trimming cost V 5 bases and J 2 bases; bases outside gene matches: 8.

The chain has TRBV9 and TRBJ2-7; D may be TRBD2 (6 bases). The CDR3 consists of 13 residues. CDR1 is SGDLS, CDR2 YYNGEE, per germline. The V end was cut by 2 bases, the J end by 6 bases, with 12 bases between. The CDR3 loop is CASSVGGSGEQYF. In DNA, the CDR3 is TGTGCCAGCAGCGTTGGAGGGTCCGGCGAGCAGTACTTC.

This chain joins TRBV19 and TRBJ2-1, with 10 bases fitting TRBD2. Germline trimming cut 10 bases from V and 4 bases from J; bases unmatched to any gene: 16. Per the germline V gene, CDR1 is LNHDA and CDR2 is SQIVND (reference sequence). The CDR3 extends over 17 amino acids. CDR3 protein: CATVGAGGPHEYNEQFF. As DNA, the CDR3 is TGTGCCACCGTGGGAGCGGGAGGGCCCCACGAATACAATGAGCAGTTCTTC.